The next 7 T cell receptor beta chains were all read from a single sample in a study of tumor-infiltrating lymphocytes in primary liver carcinoma. The study extracted blood RNA from unsorted whole blood and also extracted germline DNA. cDNA specific to TCR beta was made from about 550 ng of total RNA, with a constant-region primer employed for priming. Libraries of TCR beta came from three nested multiplex PCR rounds with slightly modified ARM-PCR. TRBV1-TRBV30 forward primers paired with a C-beta reverse primer were used in the first two PCR rounds, which ran 9 to 10 cycles each. TCRdb analysed the multiplex PCR reads with MiXCR anew, one entry per CDR3 protein. The repertoire holds some 180,000 distinct CDR3 sequences, with over 50% as singletons. Sequenced sample: peripheral blood. All receptors come from a middle-aged man with primary liver carcinoma and hepatitis B virus infection.

A note on this clonotype: A read error may account for a junction end that differs from germline. The rearrangement uses TRBV4-1 and TRBJ2-6; D perhaps matches TRBD2 (5 bases). This CDR3 has 17 amino acids. Germline V CDR1 and CDR2: MGHRA, YSYEKL. CDR3 sequence reads: CASSQDGEMSGANVLTF. The CDR3 DNA reads as TGTGCCAGCAGCCAAGACGGGGAGATGTCTGGGGCCAACGTCCTGACTTTC.

The count of this clonotype is one. An end of the junction does not agree with germline; a read error may underlie this. The gene calls are TRBV4-1 and TRBJ1-4; 7 positions agree with TRBD1. The CDR3 has 15 residues. Germline CDR1 and CDR2: MGHRA and YSYEKL. The CDR3 here is CTSSHPTGRNEKLFF. CDR3 nucleotide sequence: TGCACCAGCAGCCACCCGACAGGGAGGAATGAAAAACTGTTTTTT.

V is TRBV12-5 and J is TRBJ2-2; D not resolved. CDR1 is LGHNT, CDR2 FRNRAP, per germline. V lost 7 bases, J lost 5 bases, and 8 bases lay in between. This CDR3 spans 12 amino acids. The CDR3 here is CASAMGTGELFF. In nucleotides, the CDR3 is TGTGCTAGTGCCATGGGAACCGGGGAGCTGTTTTTT.

The V and J genes are TRBV28 and TRBJ1-1, with D possibly being TRBD1 (5 bases). The V end was cut by 7 bases, the J end by 8 bases, with 11 bases between. CDR3 size: 11 residues. Germline assignment: CDR1 MDHEN and CDR2 SYDVKM. This chain's CDR3 is CASNRPDEAFF. The CDR3 coding sequence is TGTGCCAGCAACAGGCCGGACGAAGCTTTCTTT.

As for this clonotype: Because it lacks the conserved phenylalanine or tryptophan at the end, this CDR3 is likely a read error. The chain employs TRBV11-2 and TRBJ2-1; D is ambiguous. The V end was cut by 9 bases, the J end by 0 bases, with 21 bases between. This CDR3 contains 17 residues. Germline assignment: CDR1 SGHAT and CDR2 FQNNGV. The CDR3 loop reads CARFGRHPPSSYNEQFS. In nucleotides, the CDR3 is TGTGCCAGGTTCGGGCGTCACCCCCCTAGCTCCTACAATGAGCAGTTCTCC.

This clonotype has only a few counts. CDR3 bases: TGTGCCAGCAGTGAGTACTGGGACAGGGGGCGGCCAGATACGCAGTATTTT. This encodes CASSEYWDRGRPDTQYF. The chain has TRBV6-1 and TRBJ2-3; TRBD1 agrees at 12 bases. Trimming removed 3 bases from V and 4 bases from J; junction bases left unmatched: 8. The germline V gene encodes CDR1 MNHNS and CDR2 SASEGT. CDR3 size: 17 residues.

This clonotype was seen a handful of times. The V call is TRBV4-1, the J call TRBJ1-5; D is unclear. Germline V CDR1 and CDR2: MGHRA, YSYEKL. The CDR3 is 15 residues long. Trimming stripped 0 bases from V and 8 bases from J, with 14 bases between. CDR3 protein: CASSQDGGRSKPQHF. The DNA for the CDR3 is TGCGCCAGCAGCCAAGATGGCGGTAGATCAAAGCCCCAGCATTTT.